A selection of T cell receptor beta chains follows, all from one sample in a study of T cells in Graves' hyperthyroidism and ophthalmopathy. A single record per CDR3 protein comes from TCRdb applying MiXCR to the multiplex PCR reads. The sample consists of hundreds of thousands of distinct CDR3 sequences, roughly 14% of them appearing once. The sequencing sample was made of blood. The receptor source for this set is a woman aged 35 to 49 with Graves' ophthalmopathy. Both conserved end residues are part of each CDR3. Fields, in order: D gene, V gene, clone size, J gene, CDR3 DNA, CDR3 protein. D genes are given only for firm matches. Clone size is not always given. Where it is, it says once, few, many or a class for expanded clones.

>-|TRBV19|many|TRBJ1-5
TGTGCCAGTAGTATGGGGGCCTTAGCGGATCAGCCCCAGCATTTT
CASSMGALADQPQHF
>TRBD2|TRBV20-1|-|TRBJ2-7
TGCAGTGCTAGAAGGGGAGGGACGCTCGACTACGAGCAGTACTTC
CSARRGGTLDYEQYF
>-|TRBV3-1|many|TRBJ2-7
TGTGCCAGCAGCCCGATCACCAGGGGCTACGAGCAGTACTTC
CASSPITRGYEQYF
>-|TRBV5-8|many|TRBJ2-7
TGTGCCAGCATCAGTGTTTCACAGTACTTC
CASISVSQYF
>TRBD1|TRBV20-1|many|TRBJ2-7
TGCAGCTTCGTAGGACAGGGCTACGAGCAGTACTTC
CSFVGQGYEQYF
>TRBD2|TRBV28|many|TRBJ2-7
TGTGCCAGCAGTTTTGCAGGGAGGGACGAGCAGTACTTC
CASSFAGRDEQYF
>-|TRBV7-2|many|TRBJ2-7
TGTGCCAGCAGCCGGGGGCTCCACTCCTACGAGCAGTACTTC
CASSRGLHSYEQYF
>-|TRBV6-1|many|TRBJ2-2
TGTGCCAGCAGTGAATACTTCCCCGGGGAGCTGTTTTTT
CASSEYFPGELFF
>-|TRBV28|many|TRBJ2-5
TGTGCCAGCAGTTCAGGGAGCCGAGAGACCCAGTACTTC
CASSSGSRETQYF
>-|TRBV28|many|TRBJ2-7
TGTGCCAGCAGTCGAGGATCCAGACCGTACGAGCAGTACTTC
CASSRGSRPYEQYF
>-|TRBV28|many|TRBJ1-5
TGTGCCAGCAGTTTTCTACGAAGCAATCAGCCCCAGCATTTT
CASSFLRSNQPQHF
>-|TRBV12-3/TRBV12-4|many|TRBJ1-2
TGTGCCAGCAGTTCCCGGGGCGCGAGCTATGGCTACACCTTC
CASSSRGASYGYTF
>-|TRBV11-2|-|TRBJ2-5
TGTGCCAGCGGACTCCAGCAAGAGACCCAGTACTTC
CASGLQQETQYF
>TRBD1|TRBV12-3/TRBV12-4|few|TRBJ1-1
TGTGCCAGCAGTACAACAGGGGGAGGGGCAGCTGAAGCTTTCTTT
CASSTTGGGAAEAFF
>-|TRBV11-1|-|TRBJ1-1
TGTGCCAGCAGCTCGGTGTTGGGGCTCAGAGGGAACACTGAAGCTTTCTTT
CASSSVLGLRGNTEAFF
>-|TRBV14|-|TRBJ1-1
TGTGCCAGCAGCCAAGGACGGGGATCAAACACTGAAGCTTTCTTT
CASSQGRGSNTEAFF
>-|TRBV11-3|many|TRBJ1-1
TGTGCCAGCAGCTCGGAGGTCGGGATCAACACTGAAGCTTTCTTT
CASSSEVGINTEAFF
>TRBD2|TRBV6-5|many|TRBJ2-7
TGTGCCAGCAGTTACGGACTAGCGAGGTCCTACGAGCAGTACTTC
CASSYGLARSYEQYF
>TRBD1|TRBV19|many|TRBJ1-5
TGTGCCAGTAGTACACAGGGGTATCAGCCCCAGCATTTT
CASSTQGYQPQHF
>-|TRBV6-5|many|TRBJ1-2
TGTGCCAGCAGTACAGGCTATGGCTACACCTTC
CASSTGYGYTF
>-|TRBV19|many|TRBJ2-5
TGTGCCAGTAGTACCAGGTACCAAGAGACCCAGTACTTC
CASSTRYQETQYF
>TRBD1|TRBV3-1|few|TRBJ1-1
TGTGCCAGCAGCCAGGGACAGTCGAACACTGAAGCTTTCTTT
CASSQGQSNTEAFF
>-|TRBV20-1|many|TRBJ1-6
TGCAGTGCTAGAGGAAGGCCAGGATCACCCCTCCACTTT
CSARGRPGSPLHF
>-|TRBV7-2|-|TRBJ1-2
TGTGCCAGCTCTAGCCCACACAACTATGGCTACACCTTC
CASSSPHNYGYTF
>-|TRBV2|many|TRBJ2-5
TGTGCCAGCAGACGTGGAGTTTACTTACCTCATGGGGCCCAGTACTTC
CASRRGVYLPHGAQYF
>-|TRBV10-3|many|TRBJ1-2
TGTGCCACGGGCGGGGCAGATCGAAGTGGCTACACCTTC
CATGGADRSGYTF
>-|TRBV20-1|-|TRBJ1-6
TGCAGTGCTAGGGGGACCGACGCAAGGACCTCCTATAATTCACCCCTCCACTTT
CSARGTDARTSYNSPLHF
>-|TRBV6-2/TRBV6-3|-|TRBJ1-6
TGTGCCAGCAGTTACTCCGTACAGGGTTGGTCCTATAATTCACCCCTCCACTTT
CASSYSVQGWSYNSPLHF
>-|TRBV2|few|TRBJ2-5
TGTGCCCTCTCAGGGAGGTTGGAGACCCAGTACTTC
CALSGRLETQYF
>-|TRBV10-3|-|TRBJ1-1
TGTGCCACTCAGGGTAGCACTGAAGCTTTCTTT
CATQGSTEAFF
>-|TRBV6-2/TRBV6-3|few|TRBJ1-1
TGTGCCAGCAGTTTACACCAGGGTAGGCCTGAAGCTTTCTTT
CASSLHQGRPEAFF
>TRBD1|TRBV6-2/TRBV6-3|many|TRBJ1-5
TGTGCCAGCAGCTTGGACAGGGGGGTGAGCAATCAGCCCCAGCATTTT
CASSLDRGVSNQPQHF
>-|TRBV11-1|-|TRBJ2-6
TGTGCCAGCAGCTTAGCAGGTTGGGGCAGGGACCCTTCTGGGGCCAACGTCCTGACTTTC
CASSLAGWGRDPSGANVLTF
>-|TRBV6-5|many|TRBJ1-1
TGTGCCAGCAGTTATTTTCGGGACCCAAGGGGGACTGAAGCTTTCTTT
CASSYFRDPRGTEAFF
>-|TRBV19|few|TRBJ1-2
TGTGCCAGTAGTACCAACCAAGGATATGGCTACACCTTC
CASSTNQGYGYTF
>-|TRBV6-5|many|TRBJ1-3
TGTGCCAGCAGTTACAGTGGGGATTCCTCTGGAAACACCATATATTTT
CASSYSGDSSGNTIYF
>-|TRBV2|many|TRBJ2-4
TGTGCCACCAGGGACACAAGTGCCAAAAACATTCAGTACTTC
CATRDTSAKNIQYF
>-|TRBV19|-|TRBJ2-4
TGTGCCAGTAGTATACAATTAGCCAAAAACATTCAGTACTTC
CASSIQLAKNIQYF
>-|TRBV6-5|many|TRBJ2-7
TGTGCCAGCAGTTACTCGGCCAACGAACCAAGCGAGCAGTACTTC
CASSYSANEPSEQYF
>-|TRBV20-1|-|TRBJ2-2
-
CSASSWGDGNTGELSF
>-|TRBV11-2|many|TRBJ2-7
TGTGCCAGCAGCCTAGATAGTGACATCTCCTACGAGCAGTACTTC
CASSLDSDISYEQYF
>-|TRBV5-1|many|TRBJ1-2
TGCGCCAGCAGCACGGAAACCCTTTTTGGCTACACCTTC
CASSTETLFGYTF
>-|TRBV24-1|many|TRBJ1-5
TGTGCCACCAGCAACAGCAATCAGCCCCAGCATTTT
CATSNSNQPQHF
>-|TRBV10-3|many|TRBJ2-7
TGTGCCATCAGTGAGGGGACTTACAGCTACGAGCAGTACTTC
CAISEGTYSYEQYF
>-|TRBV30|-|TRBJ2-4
TGTGCCTGGAGTAATTGGGGGGCCGAAAACATTCAGTACTTC
CAWSNWGAENIQYF
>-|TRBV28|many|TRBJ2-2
TGTGCCAGCAGTCCTACAGGGAACACCGGGGAGCTGTTTTTT
CASSPTGNTGELFF
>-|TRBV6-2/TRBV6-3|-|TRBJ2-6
TGTGCCAGCAGACCCGAAGGGACGCTACCACCTGCTTCTGGGGCCAACGTCCTGACTTTC
CASRPEGTLPPASGANVLTF
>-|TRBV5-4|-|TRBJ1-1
TGTGCCAGCAGCTTGGCCATGGGGTTTACCCTTGGGAACACTGAAGCTTTCTTT
CASSLAMGFTLGNTEAFF
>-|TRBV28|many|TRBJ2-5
TGTGCCAGCAGTGAATATGTGGAGACCCAGTACTTC
CASSEYVETQYF
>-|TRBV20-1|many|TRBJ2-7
TGCAGTGCTAGACGGGGTGGGTACGAGCAGTACTTC
CSARRGGYEQYF
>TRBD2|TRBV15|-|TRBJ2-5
TGTGCCACCAGCAGAGACCCCCCTCGAGCGGGAGGGGGGGAGACCCAGTACTTC
CATSRDPPRAGGGETQYF
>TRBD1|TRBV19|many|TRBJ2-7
TGTGCCAGTAGAAGACAGGGGAACTACGAGCAGTACTTC
CASRRQGNYEQYF
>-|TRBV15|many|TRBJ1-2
TGTGCCACCAGCAGAGATTTGGACACCGGATCGGGCTACACCTTC
CATSRDLDTGSGYTF
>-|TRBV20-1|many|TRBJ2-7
TGCAGTGCTAGCTTTGGCCAGGGAATAGGTGAGCAGTACTTC
CSASFGQGIGEQYF